This T cell receptor beta chain emerged from a study of blood T cells in healthy people across ages. Points from the study as a whole: Long-lived donors exceeded aged donors in naive CD4+ cells and diversity.

This clonotype was detected only a few times. Its cognate antigen is unknown. Germline V gene lookup returns CDR1 MNHEY and CDR2 SVGAGI. The CDR3 has 17 residues. V was pared by 1 base and J by 3 bases, with 18 bases between. With a J-beta primer mix and a sample-barcoded 5' primer, a second PCR ran about 6 to 11 cycles. In TCRdb, the 5' RACE reads were re-called with MiXCR into one record per CDR3 protein. The profile shows 550,000 to 650,000 distinct CDR3 sequences, about 25% of them singletons. These data are also associated with another study on T cells of mothers and their children.

The sequence derives from a boy aged 2-9 years in good health. The chain uses TRBV6-5 and TRBJ1-2; D might be TRBD1 (5 bases). Sequenced sample: blood. The DNA for the CDR3 is TGTGCCAGCAGTTACTGGGCCCGACAGCACTGGGACTATGGCTACACCTTC. As protein: CASSYWARQHWDYGYTF.